Shown below are 9 T cell receptor beta chains from a single sample sequenced in a study of blood T cell repertoires in COVID-19. TCRdb's copy holds only in-frame clones and misses some; the assay was immunoSEQ multiplex PCR. The sample consists of approximately 200,000 clones, roughly 86% of them appearing once. Input material: PBMCs or T cells enriched from blood (not recorded which). These receptors were obtained from a man aged 18 to 35 with acute COVID-19.

The chain is built from TRBV6-5 and TRBJ1-2; TRBD1 matches at 8 bases. CDR3 length: 15 amino acids. CDR1 is MNHEY, CDR2 SVGAGI, per germline. Unmatched junction bases numbered 8, after V lost 6 bases and J lost 2 bases. In nucleotides, the CDR3 is TGTGCCAGCAGGTCCGGGACAGGAGGAAACTATGGCTACACCTTC. Encoded protein: CASRSGTGGNYGYTF.

This rearrangement joins TRBV7-3 to TRBJ2-5, with 9 bases lining up with TRBD2. J was trimmed by 2 bases and V by 3 bases; bases with no gene match: 4. The CDR3 is 15 residues long. Germline CDR1 reads SGHTA; CDR2 reads FQGTGA. This chain's CDR3 is CASSFLAGVQETQYF. CDR3 nucleotide sequence: TGTGCCAGCAGCTTCTTAGCGGGAGTGCAAGAGACCCAGTACTTC.

This sequence joins TRBV7-6 and TRBJ1-2; D gene uncertain. Germline CDR1 SGHVS, CDR2 FNYEAQ. The germline V and J ends were trimmed by 5 bases and 7 bases, with 17 bases remaining between them. The length of the CDR3 is 14 residues. The CDR3 DNA is TGTGCCAGCAGCATAAGACCCATGGAGGGTGGCTACACCTTC. Its protein is CASSIRPMEGGYTF. The full variable domain, completed using reference TRBV7-6 and TRBJ1-2, is GAGVSQSPRYKVTKRGQDVALRCDPISGHVSLYWYRQALGQGPEFLTYFNYEAQQDKSGLPNDRFSAERPEGSISTLTIQRTEQRDSAMYRCASSIRPMEGGYTFGSGTRLTVV.

V usage is TRBV9 and J usage is TRBJ1-5; D gene ambiguous. Germline-derived CDR1 and CDR2 are SGDLS and YYNGEE. This CDR3 is built from 14 residues. V shed 4 bases and J shed 0 bases, with 8 bases lying between them. In nucleotides, the CDR3 is TGTGCCAGCAGCCCGGGGTATAGCAATCAGCCCCAGCATTTT. Its translation is CASSPGYSNQPQHF.

The V and J genes are TRBV27 and TRBJ2-1; 8 bases fit TRBD2. Germline V gene lookup returns CDR1 MNHEY and CDR2 SMNVEV (reference sequence). This CDR3 is built from 15 residues. V lost 3 bases, J lost 4 bases, and 5 bases stayed unmatched. CDR3 sequence: CASSFSGLDYNEQFF. CDR3 DNA: TGTGCCAGCAGTTTTTCGGGACTAGATTACAATGAGCAGTTCTTC.

This clone was detected once. The chain joins TRBV5-1 to TRBJ2-7; the D gene is possibly TRBD1 (5 bases). Per the germline V gene, CDR1 is SGHRS and CDR2 is YFSETQ. The germline V and J ends were trimmed by 0 bases and 4 bases, with 14 bases remaining between them. This CDR3 has 15 amino acids. Here the CDR3 DNA reads TGCGCCAGCAGCTTGGAGGGGCCTAGATTTTACGAGCAGTACTTC. This sequence encodes CASSLEGPRFYEQYF. Variable domain in full (rest from reference TRBV5-1 and TRBJ2-7): KAGVTQTPRYLIKTRGQQVTLSCSPISGHRSVSWYQQTPGQGLQFLFEYFSETQRNKGNFPGRFSGRQFSNSRSEMNVSTLELGDSALYLCASSLEGPRFYEQYFGPGTRLTVT.

The chain combines TRBV27 with TRBJ2-7, with TRBD1 identical over 11 bases. This CDR3 spans 15 amino acids. V shed 6 bases and J 4 bases; nucleotides not matched to a gene: 8. Germline loops: CDR1 MNHEY, CDR2 SMNVEV (reference sequence). The CDR3 coding sequence is TGTGCCAGCAGCCCGGGACAGGGGGTGAAATACGAGCAGTACTTC. Encoded protein: CASSPGQGVKYEQYF.

V and J are TRBV18 and TRBJ1-1, with D tentatively TRBD1 (5 bases). The germline V gene has CDR1 KGHSH and CDR2 LQKENI. The V and J ends lost 9 bases and 3 bases respectively, with 14 bases between them. The CDR3 covers 13 residues. CDR3 amino acids: CASLQGGHTEAFF. CDR3 DNA sequence: TGTGCCAGTCTTCAGGGAGGGCACACTGAAGCTTTCTTT.

The V and J genes are TRBV11-2 and TRBJ2-1; 11 bases fit TRBD2. V lost 4 bases to trimming and J lost 3 bases; unmatched junction nucleotides: 8. This CDR3 contains 17 residues. Germline V gene data show CDR1 as SGHAT and CDR2 as FQNNGV. The CDR3 DNA reads as TGTGCCAGCAGCTCTTGGACTAGCGGGCCTTACTACAATGAGCAGTTCTTC. This gives the protein CASSSWTSGPYYNEQFF.